What follows describes a single T cell receptor beta chain. This CDR3 spans 15 amino acids. Germline V gives CDR1 GTSNPN, CDR2 SVGIG (reference sequence). V lost 2 bases, J lost 2 bases, and 6 bases stayed unmatched. Clones were sequenced by immunoSEQ multiplex PCR, and TCRdb holds only the in-frame ones, with some missing. Among some 37,000 clones, approximately 92% were seen once, and the ten largest hold 1.2%. This sample stems from a study of T cell changes during pregnancy in multiple sclerosis. The chain joins TRBV30 to TRBJ1-3; 7 bases are a match to TRBD1. The TCR originated in a female donor with multiple sclerosis, enrolled in a pregnancy study. The sample consisted of PBMCs (not recorded whether the cells were cultured). CDR3 DNA sequence: TGTGCCTGGAGTCCTGGGACAGATCCTGGAAACACCATATATTTT. Translated, it gives CAWSPGTDPGNTIYF.